This T cell receptor beta chain was obtained from a study of cytomegalovirus exposure and HLA in healthy donors. The PCR made use of 60 Vbeta and 13 Jbeta primers. Sequencing was performed with immunoSEQ multiplex PCR; in TCRdb, only in-frame clones are kept and a portion is missing. The sample consists of about 170,000 clones, roughly 80% of them appearing once. The V gene end was trimmed by 2 bases and the J gene end by 1 base; junction bases not matched to a gene: 2. Germline values: CDR1 SGDLS, CDR2 YYNGEE. This CDR3 has 15 residues. Specimen: PBMCs. This TCR was sampled from a woman in her late teens or twenties in good health and CMV-seronegative. V is TRBV9 and J is TRBJ2-1, with 8 bases aligning to TRBD2. The CDR3 DNA reads as TGTGCCAGCAGCGTCGGGGGGGGTTCCTACAATGAGCAGTTCTTC. Its protein product is CASSVGGGSYNEQFF.